This is a list of T cell receptor beta chains from one sample in a study of graft-versus-host responses after intestinal transplantation. Measured with immunoSEQ multiplex PCR; TCRdb has only the in-frame clones, and not every one. The sample has around 130,000 clones; around nine tenths are singletons. These receptors' antigens are unknown. The specimen was unstimulated CD4+ T cells sorted from spleen or lymph node cells, collected before intestinal transplant. These receptors were collected from a human donor who received an intestinal transplant. The CDR3 runs from the conserved cysteine through the conserved F or W. The D gene is left open where the match is weak. Clone size, where shown, is once, few, many, or a class for clones that have expanded.

j_call,d_call,clone_size,v_call,cdr3_aa,cdr3_nt
TRBJ2-2,-,-,TRBV7-9,CASSLGSRGELFF,TGTGCCAGCAGCTTAGGGAGTAGGGGTGAGCTGTTTTTT
TRBJ2-3,TRBD2,-,TRBV19,CASSMTSGVTTQYF,TGTGCCAGTAGTATGACTAGCGGGGTTACCACGCAGTATTTT
TRBJ1-5,-,-,TRBV5-4,CASSVGGRSNQPQHF,TGTGCCAGCAGCGTCGGGGGCCGGAGCAATCAGCCCCAGCATTTT
TRBJ1-3,-,once,TRBV9,CASSLGRGLDLSGNTIYF,TGTGCCAGCAGCTTAGGAAGGGGGTTGGATCTCTCTGGAAACACCATATATTTT
TRBJ2-3,-,once,TRBV5-1,CASSLRGQGHTDTQYF,TGCGCCAGCAGCTTAAGAGGGCAGGGACACACAGATACGCAGTATTTT
TRBJ2-2,-,-,TRBV7-3,CASSQSLGTGELFF,TGTGCCAGCAGCCAGTCGTTGGGGACCGGGGAGCTGTTTTTT
TRBJ2-7,-,-,TRBV15,CATSLSWGEDEQYF,TGTGCCACCAGCTTATCGTGGGGGGAGGACGAGCAGTACTTC
TRBJ2-7,-,-,TRBV5-4,CASSGPHYEQYF,TGTGCCAGCTCAGGGCCTCACTACGAGCAGTACTTC
TRBJ2-7,TRBD1,-,TRBV25-1,CATKQKSPGGSYEQYF,TGTGCCACCAAGCAAAAGTCCCCAGGGGGTTCATACGAGCAGTACTTC
TRBJ1-5,-,-,TRBV5-8,CASSLGRNQPQHF,TGTGCCAGCAGCTTGGGGCGCAATCAGCCCCAGCATTTT
TRBJ1-6,-,-,TRBV6-5,CASSGLGQSPLHF,TGTGCCAGCAGTGGGTTGGGCCAATCACCCCTCCACTTT
TRBJ2-5,TRBD1,-,TRBV10-3,CAISERTGEKETQYF,TGTGCCATCAGTGAAAGGACAGGGGAAAAAGAGACCCAGTACTTC
TRBJ1-5,-,-,TRBV5-6,CASSWGTAHQPQHF,TGTGCCAGCAGCTGGGGGACGGCACATCAGCCCCAGCATTTT
TRBJ1-4,-,-,TRBV4-1,CASSQWGREGGEKLFF,TGCGCCAGCAGCCAATGGGGTCGGGAGGGTGGGGAAAAACTGTTTTTT
TRBJ2-5,-,-,TRBV6-6,CASSYVAGVSETQYF,TGTGCCAGCAGTTACGTGGCAGGGGTGAGCGAGACCCAGTACTTC
TRBJ2-1,-,-,TRBV14,CASSRKRARNEQFF,TGTGCCAGCAGCCGAAAACGGGCTAGGAATGAGCAGTTCTTC
TRBJ1-4,-,-,TRBV29-1,CSARGQLDNEKLFF,TGCAGCGCCCGAGGACAGCTGGATAATGAAAAACTGTTTTTT
TRBJ1-2,-,-,TRBV6-6,CASSPAQDLYGYTF,TGTGCCAGCAGCCCCGCGCAGGACCTATATGGCTACACCTTC